The clone carrying this T cell receptor (beta chain) was seen many times. What it binds is not known. The data belong to a study of T-cell memory formation after mild COVID-19. Study background: In these data, TCR clusters were largely donor specific. Study-wide points: There were some responding clones in pre-infection memory, which suggested that cross-reactive memory had joined.

This CDR3 contains 16 residues. Germline CDR1 reads LNHNV; CDR2 reads YYDKDF (reference sequence). The trim removed 3 bases at V and 5 bases at J, leaving 9 bases unmatched. TCRdb re-analysed the 5' RACE reads in MiXCR, keeping a single row per CDR3 protein. The sample holds 30,000 to 45,000 distinct CDR3 sequences; about an eighth are singletons and the top ten take roughly 29%. The receptor comes from a young man who had mild COVID-19 (a few samples of this study predate the infection). Cell type and time point are not known. The specimen was PBMCs or a T cell subset sorted from them (not recorded which). J is TRBJ2-1 and V is TRBV15, with 8 bases aligning to TRBD2. The CDR3 region has the DNA TGTGCCACCAGCAGGGCCCGGGGGGGGTCGGACAATGAGCAGTTCTTC. Its protein product is CATSRARGGSDNEQFF.